The 26 T cell receptor beta chains given below trace back to one sample, sequenced in a study of spatial heterogeneity in lung cancer. Study-level findings and limits: Mutation tallies in tumors tracked expanded intratumoral alpha and beta TCR counts.

No antigens are known for them. TCRdb re-analysed the 5' RACE reads in MiXCR, keeping a single row per CDR3 protein. This table has approximately 9,500 distinct CDR3 sequences, more than 4% appearing once. The sample's time point: sample taken at primary tumor resection. This sample comprised lung tumor tissue, obtained at surgery. These receptors were taken from a female donor with early-stage non-small cell lung cancer.

This clonotype was seen many times. This rearrangement joins TRBV18 to TRBJ1-1; a possible D gene is TRBD1 (5 bases). With 2 bases removed from V and 0 bases from J, the gap between germline ends came to 19 bases. Germline values: CDR1 KGHSH, CDR2 LQKENI. The CDR3 has 18 amino acids. This CDR3 is CASSPVFSGAVMNTEAFF. The CDR3 region has the DNA TGTGCCAGCTCACCAGTATTTTCCGGGGCGGTAATGAACACTGAAGCTTTCTTT. Together with reference TRBV18 and TRBJ1-1, the CDR3 gives the full variable domain: NAGVMQNPRHLVRRRGQEARLRCSPMKGHSHVYWYRQLPEEGLKFMVYLQKENIIDESGMPKERFSAEFPKEGPSILRIQQVVRGDSAAYFCASSPVFSGAVMNTEAFFGQGTRLTVV.

The table lists this clonotype with a few counts. The chain joins TRBV11-3 to TRBJ2-1; 8 nucleotides agree with TRBD2. The CDR3 consists of 14 residues. Per the germline V gene, CDR1 is SGHNT and CDR2 is YENEEA. V was pared by 4 bases and J by 6 bases, with 5 bases of the junction left unmatched. The DNA of the CDR3 is TGTGCCAGCAGCTGGACTGGGACTAGCAATGAGCAGTTCTTC. Its translation: CASSWTGTSNEQFF.

This clonotype was seen many times. The rearrangement uses TRBV7-6 and TRBJ1-6, with 11 positions matching TRBD1. CDR3 length equals 14 residues. Germline lookup yields CDR1 SGHVS and CDR2 FNYEAQ. The J segment lost 7 bases and the V segment lost 5 bases, leaving 1 base of the junction unmatched. The CDR3 DNA reads as TGTGCCAGCAGCAGGACAGGGGGCAATTCACCCCTCCACTTT. Encoded protein: CASSRTGGNSPLHF.

V gene TRBV20-1 combines with J gene TRBJ1-5, with 7 bases matching TRBD1. V lost 6 bases to trimming and J lost 2 bases; unmatched junction nucleotides: 4. The germline V gene encodes CDR1 DFQATT and CDR2 SNEGSKA (reference sequence). This CDR3 contains 13 residues. CDR3 loop: CSAPGQGNQPQHF. CDR3 bases: TGCAGTGCCCCCGGACAGGGCAATCAGCCCCAGCATTTT.

In this sample, this clonotype turned up many times. The V gene is TRBV2, the J gene TRBJ1-2; D is perhaps TRBD1 (6 bases). Trimming shortened V by 5 bases and J by 0 bases, and 13 bases separated the two germline ends. The CDR3 consists of 15 residues. CDR1 is SNHLY, CDR2 FYNNEI, per germline. The CDR3 here is CASSRGADTNYGYTF. CDR3 bases: TGTGCCAGCAGTAGGGGGGCAGACACTAACTATGGCTACACCTTC.

This clonotype came up many times. V usage is TRBV7-3 and J usage is TRBJ2-2; 13 nucleotides align to TRBD2. The germline CDR1 and CDR2 sequences are SGHTA and FQGTGA. V lost 0 bases, J lost 7 bases, and 8 bases stayed unmatched. This CDR3 is 18 amino acids long. CDR3 sequence reads: CASSLTPTSGRAGGELFF. The DNA for the CDR3 is TGTGCCAGCAGCTTAACACCCACTAGCGGGAGGGCCGGCGGGGAGCTGTTTTTT.

V and J are TRBV19 and TRBJ2-7; D assignment may be TRBD1 or TRBD2 (7 bases each). The CDR3 totals 15 residues. Germline lookup yields CDR1 LNHDA and CDR2 SQIVND (reference sequence). The germline V and J ends were trimmed by 5 bases and 6 bases, with 20 bases remaining between them. The DNA of the CDR3 is TGTGCCAGTAGTCTACAGGGGCGGGAGTATAGCGAGCAGTACTTC. Translating it yields CASSLQGREYSEQYF.

This clonotype has a count of ten or more. The rearrangement links TRBV15 to TRBJ1-3; D uncertain. The CDR3 consists of 15 residues. CDR1 is LNHNV and CDR2 is YYDKDF in the germline V gene (reference sequence). Between the trimmed V and J ends, which lost 3 bases and 1 base, there was a span of 10 bases. As DNA, the CDR3 is TGTGCCACCAGCAGCGGCGTACTGTCTGGAAACACCATATATTTT. It is translated as CATSSGVLSGNTIYF.

This clonotype was recorded at least ten times. This sequence joins TRBV5-1 and TRBJ2-1, with 8 positions matching TRBD2. CDR1 and CDR2 (germline): SGHRS, YFSETQ. The CDR3 runs 16 residues. With 3 bases clipped from V and 0 bases from J, the junction kept 5 bases outside the gene matches. The CDR3 sequence: CASSSTSGVSYNEQFF. In nucleotides, the CDR3 is TGCGCCAGCAGCTCTACTAGCGGTGTCTCCTACAATGAGCAGTTCTTC. The entire variable domain, with the rest obtained from reference TRBV5-1 and TRBJ2-1, is as follows: KAGVTQTPRYLIKTRGQQVTLSCSPISGHRSVSWYQQTPGQGLQFLFEYFSETQRNKGNFPGRFSGRQFSNSRSEMNVSTLELGDSALYLCASSSTSGVSYNEQFFGPGTRLTVL.

This clonotype was seen at least ten times. The chain carries TRBV10-3 and TRBJ2-3, with TRBD1 matching over 9 bases. V dropped 2 bases and J dropped 4; count of bases not matched to a gene: 4. The CDR3 is 15 amino acids. CDR1 ENHRY and CDR2 SYGVKD come from the germline V gene. The CDR3 loop reads CAISEADRGADTQYF. The CDR3 nucleotides are TGTGCCATCAGTGAGGCGGACAGGGGAGCAGATACGCAGTATTTT.

Judged by abundance, this clonotype is medium-sized (0.01 to 0.1%). V and J are TRBV6-1 and TRBJ1-5, with TRBD1 matching over 11 bases. Trimming cost V 0 bases and J 5 bases; bases outside gene matches: 15. The CDR3 is 20 residues long. CDR1 and CDR2 from the germline V gene are MNHNS and SASEGT. CDR3 sequence (DNA): TGTGCCAGCAGTGAAGCGGGCGCCGGGACAGGGGGAAAAGGGGATCAGCCCCAGCATTTT. Translating gives CASSEAGAGTGGKGDQPQHF.

Judged by abundance, this clonotype is medium-sized. This rearrangement joins TRBV9 to TRBJ2-1; D gene uncertain. Per germline, CDR1 SGDLS and CDR2 YYNGEE. V gave up 2 bases and J gave up 5 bases, with 23 bases separating them. CDR3 length: 18 residues. The CDR3 reads CASSVRAGETPDDNEQFF. CDR3 nucleotides: TGTGCCAGCAGCGTCCGGGCCGGCGAGACGCCAGACGACAATGAGCAGTTCTTC.

The sample holds many counts of this clonotype. Written as DNA, the CDR3 is TGTGCCAGCTACGGGGGAGGGGAGCTGTTTTTT. Encoded protein: CASYGGGELFF. The chain joins TRBV6-6 to TRBJ2-2, with a possible D match to TRBD2 (6 bases). This CDR3 is built from 11 residues. V lost 8 bases to trimming and J lost 8 bases, with 9 bases between them. Per the germline V gene, CDR1 is MNHNY and CDR2 is SVGAGI (reference sequence).

This clonotype was counted only a few times. The gene calls are TRBV5-6 and TRBJ2-1; TRBD2 matches 11 bases. This CDR3 is built from 17 residues. CDR1 is SGHDT, CDR2 YYEEEE, per germline. With 4 bases clipped from V and 1 base from J, the junction kept 7 bases outside the gene matches. The CDR3 spells CASSHRLAGISYNEQFF. DNA for the CDR3: TGTGCCAGCAGCCATAGACTAGCGGGAATATCCTACAATGAGCAGTTCTTC.

This clonotype was found many times. V is TRBV5-1 and J is TRBJ2-7, with 8 bases fitting TRBD2. The CDR3 covers 15 residues. Unmatched junction bases numbered 7, after V lost 1 base and J lost 4 bases. In germline, CDR1 is SGHRS, CDR2 YFSETQ. The CDR3 nucleotides are TGCGCCAGCAGCTTGTCTGCGGGAGGCACATACGAGCAGTACTTC. It codes for CASSLSAGGTYEQYF. Based on the CDR3 plus reference TRBV5-1 and TRBJ2-7, the full variable domain is KAGVTQTPRYLIKTRGQQVTLSCSPISGHRSVSWYQQTPGQGLQFLFEYFSETQRNKGNFPGRFSGRQFSNSRSEMNVSTLELGDSALYLCASSLSAGGTYEQYFGPGTRLTVT.

By proportion, this clonotype is medium-sized. CDR3 region: CSARDREQGDGYTF. In DNA form, the CDR3 reads TGCAGTGCTAGAGATAGGGAACAGGGCGATGGCTACACCTTC. J is TRBJ1-2 and V is TRBV20-1, with a weak D call TRBD1 (6 bases). This CDR3 region has 14 residues. V was shortened by 0 bases and J by 6 bases, with 14 bases between the two germline ends. Germline lookup yields CDR1 DFQATT and CDR2 SNEGSKA (reference sequence).

This clonotype showed up many times. This chain uses TRBV28 with TRBJ2-3; 8 bases agree with TRBD2. Germline CDR1 and CDR2: MDHEN and SYDVKM. Trimming removed 5 bases from V and 6 bases from J; junction bases left unmatched: 13. The CDR3 consists of 16 residues. CDR3 bases: TGTGCCAGCAGTGCCTCTCTCGCGGGAGGAGGGGATACGCAGTATTTT. This codes for CASSASLAGGGDTQYF.

Within the sample, this clonotype is medium-sized. V gene TRBV7-3 combines with J gene TRBJ2-7; D uncertain. Germline-derived CDR1 and CDR2 are SGHTA and FQGTGA. With 8 bases removed from V and 2 bases from J, the gap between germline ends came to 16 bases. This CDR3 is 14 amino acids long. CDR3 residues: CASGRWGSPYEQYF. The CDR3 DNA follows: TGTGCCAGCGGCCGATGGGGATCTCCCTACGAGCAGTACTTC.

The V gene is TRBV3-1, the J gene TRBJ1-1; D ambiguous. V lost 0 bases and J lost 3, with 5 bases in between. CDR1 is LGHDT and CDR2 is YNNKEL in the germline V gene (reference sequence). The CDR3 has 13 amino acids. The CDR3 here is CASSQDRDTEAFF. CDR3 bases: TGTGCCAGCAGCCAAGATAGGGACACTGAAGCTTTCTTT.

The sample holds many counts of this clonotype. The rearrangement uses TRBV4-1 and TRBJ2-3, with TRBD1 matching 8 bases. The CDR3 loop spans 15 amino acids. J lost 2 bases, V lost 0 bases, and 1 base had no gene match. The V gene's germline CDR1 is MGHRA and CDR2 YSYEKL. The CDR3 DNA sequence: TGCGCCAGCAGCCAAGAGGACAGGGCCACAGATACGCAGTATTTT. Protein product: CASSQEDRATDTQYF.

This clonotype came up many times. The CDR3 nucleotides are TGTGCCAGCGCGCTAGCGGGAGATTCGGAGACCCAGTACTTC. Its protein is CASALAGDSETQYF. The rearrangement joins TRBV27 to TRBJ2-5; TRBD2 agrees at 10 bases. Germline trimming cut 8 bases from V and 5 bases from J; bases unmatched to any gene: 8. CDR1 and CDR2 (germline): MNHEY, SMNVEV (reference sequence). The CDR3 has 14 amino acids.

This clonotype showed up many times. J is TRBJ2-7 and V is TRBV5-1; 7 bases match TRBD1. The CDR3 covers 14 residues. The V gene end was trimmed by 4 bases and the J gene end by 2 bases; junction bases not matched to a gene: 6. Germline V gene lookup returns CDR1 SGHRS and CDR2 YFSETQ. CDR3 region: CASSGRQGPYEQYF. The CDR3 region has the DNA TGCGCCAGCAGCGGGCGACAGGGTCCCTACGAGCAGTACTTC.

This clonotype was observed at least ten times. The chain links TRBV27 to TRBJ1-2, with TRBD1 matching 7 bases. CDR1 is MNHEY and CDR2 is SMNVEV in the germline V gene (reference sequence). J gave up 8 bases and V 5 bases, and 2 bases lay outside the gene matches. The CDR3 covers 11 residues. CDR3 coding DNA: TGTGCCAGCAGTCAGGGGGAAGGCTACACCTTC. As protein: CASSQGEGYTF.

This clonotype rates as large. This chain connects TRBV10-2 to TRBJ2-3, with 7 bases matching TRBD1. Germline lookup yields CDR1 WSHSY and CDR2 SAAADI. The CDR3 consists of 16 residues. The J segment lost 6 bases and the V segment lost 6 bases, leaving 15 bases of the junction unmatched. Written as DNA, the CDR3 is TGCGCCAGCAGACCAGCCAGGGACAGCGATGGGGATACGCAGTATTTT. Amino acids: CASRPARDSDGDTQYF.

This clonotype was recorded many times. V is TRBV29-1 and J is TRBJ2-1, with 10 bases lining up with TRBD1. This CDR3 contains 13 residues. V shed 5 bases and J 7 bases; nucleotides not matched to a gene: 5. From germline, CDR1 is SQVTM and CDR2 ANQGSEA. CDR3 bases: TGCAGCGTTCGGACAGGGGGGTGGAATGAGCAGTTCTTC. This codes for CSVRTGGWNEQFF.

This clonotype was seen at least ten times. CDR3 loop: CAWRWGQSSYEQYF. In nucleotides, the CDR3 is TGTGCCTGGAGGTGGGGACAGAGCTCCTACGAGCAGTACTTC. The J gene is TRBJ2-7, the V gene TRBV30, with 7 positions matching TRBD1. J gave up 0 bases and V 3 bases, and 5 bases lay outside the gene matches. Germline CDR1 and CDR2: GTSNPN and SVGIG (reference sequence). This CDR3 has 14 amino acids.